This T cell receptor beta chain stems from a study of T cell responses to AZD1222 COVID-19 vaccine. Study findings and constraints: Donors were mostly white British, more females; clonal diversity possibly underestimated. Just five or six AZD1222 recipients tested seropositive at baseline. It was only after the peak T cell response that any repertoires were sampled. Spike was spanned by vaccine-associated CD4 TCRs, with dominance at 160-218 and 743-854.

Worth noting for this clone: Its antigen is not known.

Some clones are missing from TCRdb's copy, which holds only in-frame ones; the method was immunoSEQ multiplex PCR. The sample lists roughly 120,000 clones; approximately 87% were seen once. This specimen was peripheral blood, taken 28 days after the second AZD1222 dose. The receptor was isolated from an adult who received the AZD1222 COVID-19 vaccine.

The CDR3 here is CSVERAGDSYEQYF. As DNA, the CDR3 is TGCAGCGTTGAAAGGGCAGGGGATTCCTACGAGCAGTACTTC. The J gene is TRBJ2-7, the V gene TRBV29-1; tentatively, D is TRBD1 (6 bases). Germline assignment: CDR1 SQVTM and CDR2 ANQGSEA. The CDR3 is 14 residues long. V was trimmed by 2 bases and J by 1 base, leaving 12 bases between them.